Listed below are T cell receptor beta chains from one sample, sequenced in a study of blood T cell repertoires in COVID-19. Assay: immunoSEQ multiplex PCR; the TCRdb copy retains only in-frame clones and omits some. The repertoire has over 95,000 clones, 75% to 90% of them found once; the top ten carry about 6.1%. Specimen: peripheral blood. These receptors all come from a woman aged 60-70 years with COVID-19, enrolled during active disease. Both conserved end residues are part of each CDR3. D genes are given only for firm matches. Clone size appears in some rows only: once, few, many, or a class for an expanded clone.

cdr3_nt cdr3_aa v_call clone_size cdr3_length j_call d_call
TGTGCCAGTAGTATCGGACAGGGTCTTGACTATAGCAATCAGCCCCAGCATTTT CASSIGQGLDYSNQPQHF TRBV19 . 18 TRBJ1-5 TRBD1
TGCGCCAGCAGCTTGGGAGACAGGCTCCCTGGAAACACCATATATTTT CASSLGDRLPGNTIYF TRBV5-1 . 16 TRBJ1-3 .
TGTGCCAGCAGCGTAGTAGAGGGATCGCCGCCCACAGATACGCAGTATTTT CASSVVEGSPPTDTQYF TRBV9 . 17 TRBJ2-3 .
TGTGCCAGCAGTGAGGGACTAGACAGGGCTGTTGGCTACACCTTC CASSEGLDRAVGYTF TRBV6-1 . 15 TRBJ1-2 TRBD1
TGTGCCAGCAGTTACTCGACAGACGTTAATGAAAAACTGTTTTTT CASSYSTDVNEKLFF TRBV6-5 . 15 TRBJ1-4 .
TGTGCCAGCAGTGGCAGGGCGGGGGCTTTAGAGCAGTTCTTC CASSGRAGALEQFF TRBV6-4 few 14 TRBJ2-1 .
TGTGCCAGCATGGAGGTACGGGGGGGGGCAGATACGCAGTATTTT CASMEVRGGADTQYF TRBV6-5 . 15 TRBJ2-3 TRBD2
TGTGCCAGCCTACACAGGGATCATGAAAAACTGTTTTTT CASLHRDHEKLFF TRBV6-5 . 13 TRBJ1-4 .
TGCGCCAGCAGCGCGGGACCCATCTCCTACGAGCAGTACTTC CASSAGPISYEQYF TRBV5-1 . 14 TRBJ2-7 .
TGTGCCACCAGCAGGGGACAGGGCACATACTATGGCTACACCTTC CATSRGQGTYYGYTF TRBV15 . 15 TRBJ1-2 TRBD1
TGTGCCAGCAGCTCGAGACAGGGAAACTACTATGGCTACACCTTC CASSSRQGNYYGYTF TRBV11-2 . 15 TRBJ1-2 TRBD1